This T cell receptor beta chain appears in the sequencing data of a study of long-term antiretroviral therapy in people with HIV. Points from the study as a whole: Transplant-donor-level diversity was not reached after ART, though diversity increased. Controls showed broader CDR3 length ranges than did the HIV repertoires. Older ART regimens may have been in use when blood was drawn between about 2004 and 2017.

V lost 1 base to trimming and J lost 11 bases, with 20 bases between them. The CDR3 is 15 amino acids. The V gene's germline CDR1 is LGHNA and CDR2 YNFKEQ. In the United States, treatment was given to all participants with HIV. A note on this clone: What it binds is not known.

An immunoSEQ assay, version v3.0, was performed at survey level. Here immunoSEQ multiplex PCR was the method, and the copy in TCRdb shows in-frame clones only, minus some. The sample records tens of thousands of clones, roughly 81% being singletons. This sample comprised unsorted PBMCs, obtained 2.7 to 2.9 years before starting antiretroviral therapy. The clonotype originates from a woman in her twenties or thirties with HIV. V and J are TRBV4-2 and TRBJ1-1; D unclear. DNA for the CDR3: TGTGCCAGCAGCCAAGGTTGGGCCCCCGCTTTAGAGGCTTTCTTT. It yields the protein CASSQGWAPALEAFF.